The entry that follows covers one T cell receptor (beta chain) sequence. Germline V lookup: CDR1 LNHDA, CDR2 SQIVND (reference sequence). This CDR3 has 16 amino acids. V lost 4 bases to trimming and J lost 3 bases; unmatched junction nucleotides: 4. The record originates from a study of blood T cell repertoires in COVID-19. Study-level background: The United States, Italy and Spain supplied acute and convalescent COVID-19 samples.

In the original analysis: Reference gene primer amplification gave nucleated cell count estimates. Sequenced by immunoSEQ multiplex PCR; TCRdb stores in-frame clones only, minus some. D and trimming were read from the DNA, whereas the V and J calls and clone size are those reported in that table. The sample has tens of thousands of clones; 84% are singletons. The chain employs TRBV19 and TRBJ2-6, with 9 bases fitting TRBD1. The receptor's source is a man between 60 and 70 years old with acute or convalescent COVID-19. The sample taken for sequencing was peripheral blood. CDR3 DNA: TGTGCCAGTAGTAAAGACAGGGGGGATGGGGCCAACGTCCTGACTTTC. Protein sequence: CASSKDRGDGANVLTF.